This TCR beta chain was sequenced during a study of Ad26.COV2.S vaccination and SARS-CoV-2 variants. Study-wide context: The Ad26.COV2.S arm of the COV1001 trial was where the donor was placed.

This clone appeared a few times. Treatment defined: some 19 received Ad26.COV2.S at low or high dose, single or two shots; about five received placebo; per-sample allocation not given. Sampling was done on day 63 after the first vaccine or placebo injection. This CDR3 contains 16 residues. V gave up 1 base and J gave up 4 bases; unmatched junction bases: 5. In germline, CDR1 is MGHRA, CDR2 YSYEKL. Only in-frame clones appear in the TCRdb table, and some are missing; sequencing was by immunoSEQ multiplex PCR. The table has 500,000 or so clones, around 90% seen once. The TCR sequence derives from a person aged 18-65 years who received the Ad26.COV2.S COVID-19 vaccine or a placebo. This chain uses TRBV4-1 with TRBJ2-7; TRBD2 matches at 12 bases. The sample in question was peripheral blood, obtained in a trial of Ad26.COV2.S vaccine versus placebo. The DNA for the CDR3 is TGCGCCAGCAGCCAAGCCGGACTAGCGGGAAAGTACGAGCAGTACTTC. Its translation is CASSQAGLAGKYEQYF.